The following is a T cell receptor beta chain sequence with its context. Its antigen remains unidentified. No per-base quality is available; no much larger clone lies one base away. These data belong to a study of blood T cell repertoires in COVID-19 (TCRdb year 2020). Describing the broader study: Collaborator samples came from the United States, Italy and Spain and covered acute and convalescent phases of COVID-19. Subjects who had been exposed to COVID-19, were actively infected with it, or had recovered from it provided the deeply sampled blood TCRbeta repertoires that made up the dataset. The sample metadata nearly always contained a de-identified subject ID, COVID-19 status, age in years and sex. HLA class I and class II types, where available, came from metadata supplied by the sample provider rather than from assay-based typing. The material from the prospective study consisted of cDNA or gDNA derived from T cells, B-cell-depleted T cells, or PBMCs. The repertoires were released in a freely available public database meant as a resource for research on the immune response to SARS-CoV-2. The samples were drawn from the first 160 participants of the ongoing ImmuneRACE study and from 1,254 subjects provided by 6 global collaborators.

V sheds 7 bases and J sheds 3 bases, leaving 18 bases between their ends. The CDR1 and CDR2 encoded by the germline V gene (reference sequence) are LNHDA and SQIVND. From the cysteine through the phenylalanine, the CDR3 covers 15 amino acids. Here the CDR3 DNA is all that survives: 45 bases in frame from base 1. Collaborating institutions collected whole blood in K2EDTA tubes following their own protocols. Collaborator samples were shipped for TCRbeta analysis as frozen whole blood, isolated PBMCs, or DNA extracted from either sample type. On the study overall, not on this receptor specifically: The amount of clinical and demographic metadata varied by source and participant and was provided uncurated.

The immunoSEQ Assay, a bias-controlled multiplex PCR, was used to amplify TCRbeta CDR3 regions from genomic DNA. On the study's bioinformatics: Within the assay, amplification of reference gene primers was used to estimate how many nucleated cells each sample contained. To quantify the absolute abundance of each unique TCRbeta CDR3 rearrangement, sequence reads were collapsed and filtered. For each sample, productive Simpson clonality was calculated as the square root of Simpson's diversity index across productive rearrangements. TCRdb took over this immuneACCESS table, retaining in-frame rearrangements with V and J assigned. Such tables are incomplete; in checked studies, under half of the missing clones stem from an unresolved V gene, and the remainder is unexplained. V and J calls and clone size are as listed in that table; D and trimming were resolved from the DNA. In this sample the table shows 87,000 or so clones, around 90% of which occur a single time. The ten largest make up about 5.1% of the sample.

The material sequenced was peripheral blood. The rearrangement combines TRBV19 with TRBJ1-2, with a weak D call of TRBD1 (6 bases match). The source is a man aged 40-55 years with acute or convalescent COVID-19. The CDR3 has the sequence CASTPQGHRDYGYTF. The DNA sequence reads TGTGCCAGTACCCCGCAGGGACATCGGGACTATGGCTACACCTTC.